The 13 T cell receptor beta chains listed next were all sequenced from one sample in a study of blood T cells in healthy people across ages. With a J-beta primer mix and a sample-barcoded 5' primer, a second PCR ran about 7 to 12 cycles. TCRdb used MiXCR to reprocess the 5' RACE reads, holding one entry per CDR3 protein. This sample has fewer than 950,000 distinct CDR3 sequences, with 53% found just once. Sequenced sample: blood. The receptors stem from an elderly man in good health.

This rearrangement joins TRBV6-2 or TRBV6-3 to TRBJ2-7; weak D call: TRBD1 (6 bases). V dropped 6 bases and J dropped 2 bases, with 14 bases sitting between them. Germline-derived CDR1 and CDR2 are MNHEY and SVGEGT. The CDR3 contains 14 residues. The DNA for the CDR3 is TGTGCCAGCAGACAAGGGGGACGTACCTACGAGCAGTACTTC. This translates into CASRQGGRTYEQYF.

This clonotype was recorded a few times. The rearrangement uses TRBV2 and TRBJ2-5, with D perhaps TRBD1 or TRBD2 (5 bases each). This CDR3 has 13 amino acids. The germline V and J ends were trimmed by 6 bases and 11 bases, with 19 bases remaining between them. Germline V CDR1 and CDR2: SNHLY, FYNNEI. CDR3 DNA: TGTGCCAGCAGATCGACCGGGGCCATTGGGCAGTACTTC. This codes for CASRSTGAIGQYF.

This clonotype appeared a few times. The V gene is TRBV29-1, the J gene TRBJ2-1; 11 bases agree with TRBD2. With 1 base clipped from V and 8 bases from J, the junction kept 7 bases outside the gene matches. This CDR3 has 15 amino acids. Germline-derived CDR1 and CDR2 are SQVTM and ANQGSEA. CDR3: CSVEGVAGGSDEQFF. The CDR3 DNA reads TGCAGCGTTGAAGGGGTAGCGGGAGGGAGCGATGAGCAGTTCTTC.

The chain uses TRBV2 and TRBJ2-2; D is ambiguous. Trimming stripped 4 bases from V and 3 bases from J, with 6 bases between. The CDR3 is 13 residues long. Germline V gene sequence: CDR1 SNHLY, CDR2 FYNNEI. Here the CDR3 reads CASSATYTGELFF. CDR3 coding DNA: TGTGCCAGCAGTGCGACATACACCGGGGAGCTGTTTTTT.

The chain employs TRBV3-1 and TRBJ2-4; no definite D call. CDR3 length: 15 amino acids. The germline gives CDR1 LGHDT, CDR2 YNNKEL (reference sequence). The germline V and J ends were trimmed by 1 base and 0 bases, with 7 bases remaining between them. The CDR3 sequence is CASSQGHLAKNIQYF. The CDR3 DNA is TGTGCCAGCAGCCAAGGGCACCTAGCCAAAAACATTCAGTACTTC.

The CDR3 DNA reads as TGTGCCAGCGGGCAGATAGGGAAACATCAGCCCCAGCATTTT. Encoded protein: CASGQIGKHQPQHF. The chain employs TRBV6-5 and TRBJ1-5; D gene ambiguous. The CDR3 is 14 residues long. V was clipped by 8 bases and J by 5 bases, with 16 bases between them. Germline CDR1 is MNHEY and CDR2 is SVGAGI.

To note about this clonotype: One end of the junction is discordant with germline, which a read error may explain. The chain uses TRBV3-1 and TRBJ2-5; the match to TRBD1 covers 9 bases. Germline V lookup: CDR1 LGHDT, CDR2 YNNKEL (reference sequence). The CDR3 spans 13 residues. CDR3 bases: TGTGCCAGCAGCCAGCCGGGACAGGGCACCCGGTACTTC. Translating gives CASSQPGQGTRYF.

As DNA, the CDR3 is TGCAGCGCACGACTAGCGTTGAATGAGCAGTTCTTC. Amino acid sequence: CSARLALNEQFF. This sequence joins TRBV29-1 and TRBJ2-1, with 8 positions matching TRBD2. This CDR3 is 12 amino acids long. CDR1 is SQVTM, CDR2 ANQGSEA, per germline. V trimming: 7 bases; J trimming: 7 bases; junction bases outside the gene matches: 6.

There are a few counts of this clonotype. The gene calls are TRBV20-1 and TRBJ2-5, with 11 bases matching TRBD1. The J call may be in error: the DNA end matches TRBJ2-7 better. CDR3 size: 17 residues. Germline lookup yields CDR1 DFQATT and CDR2 SNEGSKA (reference sequence). CDR3 region: CSARDFKRGQGAHEQYF. The CDR3 DNA sequence: TGCAGTGCTAGAGATTTTAAACGCGGACAGGGGGCCCACGAGCAGTACTTC.

This chain links TRBV6-1 with TRBJ2-1; tentative D call: TRBD2 (7 bases). V lost 1 base to trimming and J lost 13 bases, with 14 bases between them. The CDR3 has 13 residues. Germline V gene lookup returns CDR1 MNHNS and CDR2 SASEGT. In nucleotides, the CDR3 is TGTGCCAGCAGTGAAGTAGGGGGGGCGCAACAGTTCTTC. Residues: CASSEVGGAQQFF.

The chain employs TRBV12-3 or TRBV12-4 and TRBJ2-1, with D uncertain. This CDR3 contains 15 residues. With 7 bases removed from V and 0 bases from J, the gap between germline ends came to 13 bases. The CDR3 coding sequence is TGTGCCAGCAACCGTCAAGGGCGCTCCTACAATGAGCAGTTCTTC. Protein sequence: CASNRQGRSYNEQFF.

This chain uses TRBV5-1 with TRBJ1-1, with TRBD1 identical over 7 bases. CDR1 and CDR2 (germline): SGHRS, YFSETQ. This CDR3 is built from 15 residues. After removal of 4 bases from V and 0 bases from J, the junction contained 6 bases not matched to a gene. The DNA of the CDR3 is TGCGCCAGCAGCACGTCGGGACAGATGAACACTGAAGCTTTCTTT. Translated: CASSTSGQMNTEAFF.

The chain links TRBV27 to TRBJ1-6; D remains unclear. CDR3 size: 13 residues. Trimming stripped 3 bases from V and 7 bases from J, with 7 bases between. Germline CDR1 reads MNHEY; CDR2 reads SMNVEV (reference sequence). CDR3 protein: CASSFFNNSPLHF. The CDR3 nucleotides read TGTGCCAGCAGTTTTTTCAACAATTCACCCCTCCACTTT.